Listed here are 4 T cell receptor beta chains from one sample, sequenced in a study of blood T cell repertoires in COVID-19. TCRdb keeps only in-frame clones here, not all; method: immunoSEQ multiplex PCR. The profile shows 200,000 to 250,000 clones, 90% to 95% of them singletons. Specimen: peripheral blood. The receptor set was obtained from a man in his sixties with COVID-19, enrolled during active disease.

The chain links TRBV6-2 or TRBV6-3 to TRBJ2-1; possible D gene TRBD1, 6 bases. This CDR3 contains 15 residues. Germline V gives CDR1 MNHEY, CDR2 SVGEGT. Trimming removed 4 bases at V and 0 bases at J, with 10 bases between. In nucleotides, the CDR3 is TGTGCCAGCAGTTCGACAGGATACTCCTACAATGAGCAGTTCTTC. Its protein product is CASSSTGYSYNEQFF.

J is TRBJ2-1 and V is TRBV5-1; 11 bases line up with TRBD1. The CDR3 covers 14 residues. CDR1 is SGHRS and CDR2 is YFSETQ in the germline V gene. Losses at the gene ends were 4 bases for V and 6 bases for J; bases not matched to a gene: 3. CDR3 in DNA: TGCGCCAGCAGCCAAGGGACAGGGGGCAATGAGCAGTTCTTC. This translates into CASSQGTGGNEQFF.

The V gene is TRBV5-1, the J gene TRBJ1-2, with D tentatively TRBD1 (6 bases). The ends were cut back, 0 bases at V and 4 bases at J, with 16 bases in the middle. CDR1 is SGHRS, CDR2 YFSETQ, per germline. CDR3 length: 16 amino acids. This CDR3 is CASSLAGTGRTYGYTF. CDR3 bases: TGCGCCAGCAGCTTGGCCGGAACAGGGCGAACCTATGGCTACACCTTC.

The rearrangement uses TRBV18 and TRBJ2-7; tentatively, D is TRBD1 (6 bases). The germline V gene has CDR1 KGHSH and CDR2 LQKENI. The CDR3 extends over 16 amino acids. The V end lost 3 bases, the J end lost 4 bases, and 19 bases lay between the germline ends. CDR3 amino acids: CASSPGQGKGSYEQYF. CDR3 nucleotides: TGTGCCAGCTCACCGGGACAAGGGAAGGGTTCATACGAGCAGTACTTC.